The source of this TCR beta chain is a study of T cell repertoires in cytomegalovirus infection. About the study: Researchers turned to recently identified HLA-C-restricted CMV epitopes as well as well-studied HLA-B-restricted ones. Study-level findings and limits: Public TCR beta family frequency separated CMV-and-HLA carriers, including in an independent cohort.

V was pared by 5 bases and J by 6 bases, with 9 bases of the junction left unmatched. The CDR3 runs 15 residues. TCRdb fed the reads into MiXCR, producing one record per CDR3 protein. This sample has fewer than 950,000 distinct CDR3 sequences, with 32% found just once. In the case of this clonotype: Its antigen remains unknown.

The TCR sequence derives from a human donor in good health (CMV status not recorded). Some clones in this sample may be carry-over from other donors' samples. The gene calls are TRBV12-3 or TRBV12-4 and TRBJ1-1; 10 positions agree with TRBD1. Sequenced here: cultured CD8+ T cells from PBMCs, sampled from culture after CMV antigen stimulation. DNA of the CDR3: TGTGCCAGCAGTACTCGGGACAGGGGTCTCCCTGAAGCTTTCTTT. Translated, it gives CASSTRDRGLPEAFF.